This entry describes one TCR beta chain. The antigen is undetermined. The data were obtained in a study of cytomegalovirus exposure and HLA in healthy donors. Study outcomes and limitations: The authors considered a cluster of highly shared sequence variants likely to be a sequencing artifact. Later analysis identified a missense DCLRE1C variant that was linked to TCR beta V- and J-gene trimming.

Germline V gene data show CDR1 as SGHAT and CDR2 as FQNNGV. V was shortened by 9 bases and J by 4 bases, with 18 bases between the two germline ends. The CDR3 is 14 amino acids. Vbeta (60) and Jbeta (13) primers were used in the PCR. The protocol was immunoSEQ multiplex PCR, while the TCRdb copy is restricted to in-frame clones and leaves out a portion. The table has 150,000 or so clones, about 80% seen once. The chain recombines TRBV11-2 with TRBJ1-2; D is unclear. The receptor comes from a man between 25 and 39 years old in good health and CMV-seropositive. The sequencing input was PBMCs. CDR3 loop: CASTSGIGFYGYTF. CDR3 nucleotides: TGTGCCAGTACATCGGGAATAGGATTCTATGGCTACACCTTC.